These 13 T cell receptor beta chains share one sample of origin, sequenced in a study of Ad26.COV2.S vaccination and SARS-CoV-2 variants (dated by TCRdb to the early 2020s). In the paper's terms, the treatment or condition label means: around 19 received Ad26.COV2.S at low or high dose, single or two shots; roughly five received placebo; per-sample allocation not given. For vaccine and placebo recipients, the sequenced repertoires came from samples collected on day 63 after the first injection. The library was obtained by the immunoSEQ multiplex PCR assay. The clones in this table, taken by TCRdb from immuneACCESS, are in-frame only. Not every clone is retained; where verified, under half of the shortfall comes from an unresolved V gene, and the cause of the rest is unknown. The sample includes more than 300,000 clones, with 85% to 90% observed a single time. Just under 5% of the sample is taken by the ten largest.

The material sequenced was peripheral blood, taken in a trial of Ad26.COV2.S vaccine versus placebo. These receptors all stem from a person between 18 and 60 years old who received the Ad26.COV2.S COVID-19 vaccine or a placebo.

The chain recombines TRBV30 with TRBJ2-2; a weak D match, TRBD1 (5 bases). CDR1 is GTSNPN and CDR2 is SVGIG in the germline V gene (reference sequence). This CDR3 spans 14 amino acids. The V end lost 1 base, the J end lost 3 bases, and 9 bases lay between the germline ends. The CDR3 DNA is TGTGCCTGGAGTGCAGGGCTGGACACCGGGGAGCTGTTTTTT. The encoded protein is CAWSAGLDTGELFF.

This clone was observed a single time. The genes are TRBV28 and TRBJ1-5; the D gene is possibly TRBD1 (5 bases). The CDR3 is 15 amino acids. V dropped 6 bases and J dropped 5 bases, with 17 bases sitting between them. CDR1 is MDHEN and CDR2 is SYDVKM in the germline V gene. CDR3 sequence reads: CASRVLTGYDQPQHF. CDR3 in DNA: TGTGCCAGCAGGGTTCTCACAGGATACGATCAGCCCCAGCATTTT.

The chain carries TRBV7-2 and TRBJ2-2; 16 bases match TRBD2. V lost 5 bases and J lost 6; bases outside the gene matches: 3. The germline gives CDR1 SGHTA, CDR2 FQGNSA. The CDR3 is made up of 16 amino acids. Here the CDR3 reads CASSPGTSGGAGELFF. Written as DNA, the CDR3 is TGTGCCAGCAGCCCAGGGACTAGCGGGGGGGCCGGGGAGCTGTTTTTT.

The chain has TRBV18 and TRBJ1-2; 7 bases are a match to TRBD1. The CDR3 consists of 16 residues. The germline gives CDR1 KGHSH, CDR2 LQKENI. The junction had 15 bases not matched to a gene; V was cut back by 6 bases and J by 5 bases. The CDR3 is CASSLGGTATLYGYTF. DNA for the CDR3: TGTGCCAGCTCCCTCGGAGGGACAGCTACTCTTTATGGCTACACCTTC. Full variable domain (rest looked up from reference TRBV18 and TRBJ1-2): NAGVMQNPRHLVRRRGQEARLRCSPMKGHSHVYWYRQLPEEGLKFMVYLQKENIIDESGMPKERFSAEFPKEGPSILRIQQVVRGDSAAYFCASSLGGTATLYGYTFGSGTRLTVV.

The chain uses TRBV11-3 and TRBJ2-1; 9 nucleotides line up with TRBD2. This CDR3 has 16 amino acids. In germline, CDR1 is SGHNT, CDR2 YENEEA. The ends lost 8 bases at V and 0 bases at J; junction bases unmatched: 8. CDR3 amino acids: CASSSSGTSSYNEQFF. The CDR3 DNA follows: TGTGCCAGCTCATCTAGCGGGACTAGCTCCTACAATGAGCAGTTCTTC.

The rearrangement joins TRBV11-2 to TRBJ1-1; D might be TRBD1 (6 bases). The germline gives CDR1 SGHAT, CDR2 FQNNGV. This CDR3 spans 12 amino acids. With 2 bases removed from V and 8 bases from J, the gap between germline ends came to 9 bases. CDR3 loop: CASSLQGTEAFF. CDR3 nucleotides: TGTGCCAGCAGCTTACAGGGGACCGAAGCTTTCTTT.

The rearrangement joins TRBV2 to TRBJ2-2; TRBD2 might be the D (5 bases). Germline CDR1 is SNHLY and CDR2 is FYNNEI. Trimming took off 1 base at V and 6 bases at J, with 9 bases between the two ends. There are 14 residues in the CDR3. In nucleotides, the CDR3 is TGTGCCAGCAGTGAAGGGGGAGCCCCCGGGGAGCTGTTTTTT. Translating it yields CASSEGGAPGELFF.

Details on this clone: This CDR3 is also generated by other DNA sequences in the sample. V gene TRBV5-1 combines with J gene TRBJ2-5; 14 bases fit TRBD2. Looked up from germline, CDR1 is SGHRS and CDR2 is YFSETQ. With V trimmed by 4 bases and J by 1 base, 3 bases remained unmatched. The length of the CDR3 is 16 residues. CDR3 amino acids: CASSPGLAGGQETQYF. Written as DNA, the CDR3 is TGCGCCAGCAGCCCCGGACTAGCGGGGGGCCAAGAGACCCAGTACTTC.

This chain uses TRBV19 with TRBJ2-1; D is undetermined. The germline CDR1 and CDR2 sequences are LNHDA and SQIVND (reference sequence). This CDR3 spans 13 amino acids. The V end was cut by 4 bases, the J end by 4 bases, with 8 bases between. The CDR3 DNA reads as TGTGCCAGTAGTAAAGCCAGATACAATGAGCAGTTCTTC. Its translation is CASSKARYNEQFF.

The rearrangement uses TRBV5-4 and TRBJ1-1; maybe TRBD1 (5 bases). The V end lost 2 bases, the J end lost 1 base, and 12 bases lay between the germline ends. Germline V lookup: CDR1 SGHNT, CDR2 YYREEE (reference sequence). CDR3 length: 15 residues. The CDR3 nucleotides are TGTGCCAGCAGCTTTTCCCAAGGGGAGAACACTGAAGCTTTCTTT. Translation: CASSFSQGENTEAFF.

The count of this clone is one. This chain connects TRBV5-1 to TRBJ2-1, with a tentative D call TRBD1 (6 bases). Per the germline V gene, CDR1 is SGHRS and CDR2 is YFSETQ. Trimming took off 2 bases at V and 7 bases at J, with 16 bases between the two ends. This CDR3 comprises 15 residues. CDR3 amino acids: CASSFGQSPSNEQFF. CDR3 DNA sequence: TGCGCCAGCAGCTTCGGACAGTCCCCCTCAAATGAGCAGTTCTTC.

This chain links TRBV7-9 with TRBJ1-4; 8 positions match TRBD1. Germline lookup yields CDR1 SEHNR and CDR2 FQNEAQ (reference sequence). With 5 bases clipped from V and 5 bases from J, the junction kept 7 bases outside the gene matches. The CDR3 length is 15 residues. CDR3 sequence reads: CASSHGDRQNEKLFF. DNA for the CDR3: TGTGCCAGCAGCCACGGGGACAGGCAAAATGAAAAACTGTTTTTT.

The rearrangement joins TRBV2 to TRBJ1-4; no reliable D call. Germline loops: CDR1 SNHLY, CDR2 FYNNEI. This CDR3 region has 14 residues. Trimming took off 1 base at V and 4 bases at J, with 7 bases between the two ends. CDR3 sequence: CASSEVPYNEKLFF. The CDR3 coding sequence is TGTGCCAGCAGTGAAGTACCTTATAATGAAAAACTGTTTTTT.